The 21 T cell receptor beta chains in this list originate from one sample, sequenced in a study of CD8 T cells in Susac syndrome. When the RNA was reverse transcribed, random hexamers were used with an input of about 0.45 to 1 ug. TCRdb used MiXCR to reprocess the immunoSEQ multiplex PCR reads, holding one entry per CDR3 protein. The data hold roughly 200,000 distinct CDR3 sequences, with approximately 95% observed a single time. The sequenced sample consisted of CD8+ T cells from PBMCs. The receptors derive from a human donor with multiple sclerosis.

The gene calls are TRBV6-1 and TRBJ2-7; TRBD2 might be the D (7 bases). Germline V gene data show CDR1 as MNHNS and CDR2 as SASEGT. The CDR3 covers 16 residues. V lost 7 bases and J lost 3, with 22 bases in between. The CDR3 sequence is CASTSEQGGGNYEQYF. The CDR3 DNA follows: TGTGCCAGCACCTCCGAGCAGGGCGGGGGCAACTACGAGCAGTACTTC.

In DNA, the CDR3 is TGCAGTGCTAACAAAATAAGGGGTGAGGTAGTCAATGAGCAGTTCTTC. Translating it yields CSANKIRGEVVNEQFF. This sequence joins TRBV20-1 and TRBJ2-1; D perhaps matches TRBD1 (5 bases). Trimming took 4 bases from V and 6 from J, leaving 22 bases between them. CDR1 is DFQATT and CDR2 is SNEGSKA in the germline V gene (reference sequence). The CDR3 has 16 residues.

The CDR3 DNA sequence: TGCAGTGCTAGATTCAGGGGCTCCTACAATGAGCAGTTCTTC. Its translation: CSARFRGSYNEQFF. The rearrangement uses TRBV20-1 and TRBJ2-1; D perhaps matches TRBD1 (6 bases). The CDR3 is made up of 14 amino acids. CDR1 is DFQATT and CDR2 is SNEGSKA in the germline V gene (reference sequence). The ends were cut back, 2 bases at V and 0 bases at J, with 8 bases in the middle.

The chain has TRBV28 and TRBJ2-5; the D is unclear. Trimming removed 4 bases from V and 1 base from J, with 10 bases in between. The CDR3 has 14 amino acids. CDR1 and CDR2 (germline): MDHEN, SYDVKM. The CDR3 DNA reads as TGTGCCAGCAGTTACCGATGGGCCCAAGAGACCCAGTACTTC. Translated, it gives CASSYRWAQETQYF. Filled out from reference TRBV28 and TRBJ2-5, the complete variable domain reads DVKVTQSSRYLVKRTGEKVFLECVQDMDHENMFWYRQDPGLGLRLIYFSYDVKMKEKGDIPEGYSVSREKKERFSLILESASTNQTSMYLCASSYRWAQETQYFGPGTRLLVL.

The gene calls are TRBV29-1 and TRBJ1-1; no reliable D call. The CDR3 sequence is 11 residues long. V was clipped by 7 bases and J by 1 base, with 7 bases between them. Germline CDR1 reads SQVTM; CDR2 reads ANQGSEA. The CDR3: CSGTANTEAFF. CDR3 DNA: TGCAGCGGGACCGCGAACACTGAAGCTTTCTTT.

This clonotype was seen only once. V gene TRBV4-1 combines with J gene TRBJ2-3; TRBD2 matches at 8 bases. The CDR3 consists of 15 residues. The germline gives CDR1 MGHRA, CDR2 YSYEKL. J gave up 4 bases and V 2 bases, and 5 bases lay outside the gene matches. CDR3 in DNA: TGCGCCAGCAGCCAATCGGGGACTAGTTCAGATACGCAGTATTTT. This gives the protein CASSQSGTSSDTQYF.

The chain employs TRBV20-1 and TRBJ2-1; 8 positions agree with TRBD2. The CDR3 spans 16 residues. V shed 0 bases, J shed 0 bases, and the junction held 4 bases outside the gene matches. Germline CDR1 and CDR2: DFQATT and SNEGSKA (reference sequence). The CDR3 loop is CSARDRTSGSYNEQFF. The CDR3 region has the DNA TGCAGTGCTAGAGATCGTACTAGCGGCTCCTACAATGAGCAGTTCTTC.

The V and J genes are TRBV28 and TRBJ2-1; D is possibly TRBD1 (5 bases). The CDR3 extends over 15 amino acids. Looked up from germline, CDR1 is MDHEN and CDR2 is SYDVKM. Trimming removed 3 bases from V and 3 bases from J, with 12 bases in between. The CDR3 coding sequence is TGTGCCAGCAGTTTGTGGGGCCGATACTACAATGAGCAGTTCTTC. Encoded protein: CASSLWGRYYNEQFF.

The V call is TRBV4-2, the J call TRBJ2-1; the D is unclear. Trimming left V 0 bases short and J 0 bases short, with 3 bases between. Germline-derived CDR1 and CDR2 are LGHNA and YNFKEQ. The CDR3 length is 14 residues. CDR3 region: CASSQDGSYNEQFF. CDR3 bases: TGTGCCAGCAGCCAAGACGGCTCCTACAATGAGCAGTTCTTC.

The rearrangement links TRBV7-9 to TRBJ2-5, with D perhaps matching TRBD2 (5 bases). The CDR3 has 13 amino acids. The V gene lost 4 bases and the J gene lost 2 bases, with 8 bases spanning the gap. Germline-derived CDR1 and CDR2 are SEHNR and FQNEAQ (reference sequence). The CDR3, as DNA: TGTGCCAGCAGCTGGCGGGTACAAGAGACCCAGTACTTC. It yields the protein CASSWRVQETQYF. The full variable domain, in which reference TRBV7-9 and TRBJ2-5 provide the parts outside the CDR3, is DTGVSQNPRHKITKRGQNVTFRCDPISEHNRLYWYRQTLGQGPEFLTYFQNEAQLEKSRLLSDRFSAERPKGSFSTLEIQRTEQGDSAMYLCASSWRVQETQYFGPGTRLLVL.

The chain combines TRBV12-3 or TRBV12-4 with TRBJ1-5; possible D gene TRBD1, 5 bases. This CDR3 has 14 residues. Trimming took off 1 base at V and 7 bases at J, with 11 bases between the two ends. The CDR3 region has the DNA TGTGCCAGCAGTTTAGGGGGGGTTCGACAGCCCCAGCATTTT. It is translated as CASSLGGVRQPQHF.

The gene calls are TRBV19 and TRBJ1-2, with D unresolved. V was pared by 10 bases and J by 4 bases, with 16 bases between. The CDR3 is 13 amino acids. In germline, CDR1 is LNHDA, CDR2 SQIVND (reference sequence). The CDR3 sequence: CATTYNSFYGYTF. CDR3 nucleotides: TGTGCCACCACCTATAACAGCTTCTATGGCTACACCTTC.

The CDR3 DNA sequence: TGTGCCAGCAGCCCGCAGGTGTCTACTGTTTATGGCTACACCTTC. Translation gives CASSPQVSTVYGYTF. The J gene is TRBJ1-2, the V gene TRBV9; no clear D. Germline loops: CDR1 SGDLS, CDR2 YYNGEE. Trimming shortened V by 4 bases and J by 5 bases, and 18 bases separated the two germline ends. The CDR3 consists of 15 residues.

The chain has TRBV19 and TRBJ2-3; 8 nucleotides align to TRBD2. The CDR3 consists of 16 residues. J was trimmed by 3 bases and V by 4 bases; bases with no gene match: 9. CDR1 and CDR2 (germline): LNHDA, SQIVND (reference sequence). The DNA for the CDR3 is TGTGCCAGTAGTAGGAGGCGGGAGGAGGGGACAGATACGCAGTATTTT. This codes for CASSRRREEGTDTQYF.

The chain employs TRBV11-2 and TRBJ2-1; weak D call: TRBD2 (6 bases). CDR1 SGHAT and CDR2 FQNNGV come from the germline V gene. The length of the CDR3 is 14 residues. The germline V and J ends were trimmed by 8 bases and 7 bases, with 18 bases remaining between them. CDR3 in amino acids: CASGGGLTANEQFF. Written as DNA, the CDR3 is TGTGCCAGCGGTGGAGGGTTAACGGCGAATGAGCAGTTCTTC.

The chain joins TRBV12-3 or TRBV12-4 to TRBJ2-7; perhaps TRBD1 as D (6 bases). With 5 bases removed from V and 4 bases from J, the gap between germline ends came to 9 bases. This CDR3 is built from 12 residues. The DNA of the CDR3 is TGTGCCAGCAGTGCAACAGGGTACGAGCAGTACTTC. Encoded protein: CASSATGYEQYF.

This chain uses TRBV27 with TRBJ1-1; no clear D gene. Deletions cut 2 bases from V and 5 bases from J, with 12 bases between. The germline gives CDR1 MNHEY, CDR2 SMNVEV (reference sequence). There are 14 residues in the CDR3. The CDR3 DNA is TGTGCCAGCAGTTTAATAAGAGCTCAAACTGAAGCTTTCTTT. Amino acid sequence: CASSLIRAQTEAFF.

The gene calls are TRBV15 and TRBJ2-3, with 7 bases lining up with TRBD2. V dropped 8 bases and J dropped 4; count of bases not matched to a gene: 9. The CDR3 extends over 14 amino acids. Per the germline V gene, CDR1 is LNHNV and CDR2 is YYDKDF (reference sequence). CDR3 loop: CATSSWEGADTQYF. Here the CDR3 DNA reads TGTGCCACCTCCAGCTGGGAGGGCGCAGATACGCAGTATTTT.

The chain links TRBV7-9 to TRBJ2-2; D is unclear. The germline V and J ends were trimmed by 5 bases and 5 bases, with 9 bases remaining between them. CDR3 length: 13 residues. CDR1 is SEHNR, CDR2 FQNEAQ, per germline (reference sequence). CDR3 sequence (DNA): TGTGCCAGCAGCCTCGAGGAAACCGGGGAGCTGTTTTTT. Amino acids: CASSLEETGELFF.

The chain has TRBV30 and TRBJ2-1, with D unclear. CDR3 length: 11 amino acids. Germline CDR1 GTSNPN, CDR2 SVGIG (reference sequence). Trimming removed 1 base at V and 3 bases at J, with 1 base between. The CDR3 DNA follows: TGTGCCTGGAGTGACTACAATGAGCAGTTCTTC. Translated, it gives CAWSDYNEQFF.

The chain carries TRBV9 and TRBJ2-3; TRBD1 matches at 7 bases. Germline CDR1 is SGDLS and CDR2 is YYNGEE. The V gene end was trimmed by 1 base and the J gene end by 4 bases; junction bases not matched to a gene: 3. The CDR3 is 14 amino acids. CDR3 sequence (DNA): TGTGCCAGCAGCGTATTGGGACAGCCAGATACGCAGTATTTT. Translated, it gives CASSVLGQPDTQYF.